The 30 T cell receptor beta chains listed next were all sequenced from one sample in a study of graft-versus-host responses after intestinal transplantation. The antigens these receptors bind are not known. Sequencing was performed with immunoSEQ multiplex PCR; in TCRdb, only in-frame clones are kept and a portion is missing. The table records over 85,000 clones, around 95% of them present only once. The sequencing used unstimulated CD8+ T cells sorted from spleen or lymph node cells, collected before intestinal transplant. The receptor set was obtained from a human donor who received an intestinal transplant.

Turning to this clone: Germline and junction disagree at one end, which may indicate a read error. The rearrangement uses TRBV29-1 and TRBJ2-3; no definite D call. The V gene's germline CDR1 is SQVTM and CDR2 ANQGSEA. CDR3 length equals 10 residues. CDR3 DNA sequence: TGCAGCGGAAGCACAGATGCGCAGTATTTT. This sequence encodes CSGSTDAQYF.

This clone has only a few counts. The rearrangement links TRBV7-9 to TRBJ2-1, with 7 bases fitting TRBD2. CDR1 SEHNR and CDR2 FQNEAQ come from the germline V gene (reference sequence). The CDR3 extends over 16 amino acids. The junction had 6 bases not matched to a gene; V was cut back by 0 bases and J by 4 bases. CDR3 residues: CASSLALSGDYNEQFF. For the CDR3, the DNA is TGTGCCAGCAGCTTAGCGCTGAGCGGGGATTACAATGAGCAGTTCTTC.

The gene calls are TRBV7-3 and TRBJ1-2; D possibly corresponds to TRBD1 (5 bases). V lost 5 bases, J lost 4 bases, and 11 bases lay in between. The germline V gene has CDR1 SGHTA and CDR2 FQGTGA. The CDR3 totals 13 residues. CDR3 sequence (DNA): TGTGCCAGCAGCCCGGGGGTGATCTATGGCTACACCTTC. Protein product: CASSPGVIYGYTF.

This rearrangement joins TRBV7-9 to TRBJ2-7; 8 positions agree with TRBD2. The junction had 9 bases not matched to a gene; V was cut back by 4 bases and J by 1 base. This CDR3 contains 16 residues. Germline V gene lookup returns CDR1 SEHNR and CDR2 FQNEAQ (reference sequence). DNA for the CDR3: TGTGCCAGCAGCTGGGGAGCGGGAGAGGGTTCCTACGAGCAGTACTTC. It specifies CASSWGAGEGSYEQYF.

The genes are TRBV18 and TRBJ2-1; D might be TRBD2 (6 bases). The V and J ends lost 4 bases and 0 bases respectively, with 13 bases between them. Germline-derived CDR1 and CDR2 are KGHSH and LQKENI. CDR3 length: 16 amino acids. CDR3 region: CASSLLSGASYNEQFF. CDR3 sequence (DNA): TGTGCCAGCTCACTCCTTAGCGGTGCCTCCTACAATGAGCAGTTCTTC.

This clone was seen a single time. The chain joins TRBV4-2 to TRBJ2-3; TRBD2 matches at 8 bases. The CDR3 spans 14 residues. The V gene end was trimmed by 1 base and the J gene end by 4 bases; junction bases not matched to a gene: 1. CDR1 and CDR2 (germline): LGHNA, YNFKEQ. CDR3 coding DNA: TGTGCCAGCAGCCAAGGAGCGGGAGCAGATACGCAGTATTTT. Its protein product is CASSQGAGADTQYF.

This chain joins TRBV6-1 and TRBJ2-7; D is ambiguous. The CDR3 length is 8 residues. Germline CDR1 reads MNHNS; CDR2 reads SASEGT. Trimming took 7 bases from V and 9 from J, leaving 4 bases between them. The CDR3 reads CASKGQYF. CDR3 DNA sequence: TGTGCCAGCAAGGGGCAGTACTTC.

The rearrangement joins TRBV5-4 to TRBJ2-1; perhaps TRBD2 as D (5 bases). Germline loops: CDR1 SGHNT, CDR2 YYREEE (reference sequence). The CDR3 loop spans 11 amino acids. The V and J ends lost 2 bases and 8 bases respectively, with 5 bases between them. The CDR3, as DNA: TGTGCCAGCAGCTTACTAGATGAGCAGTTCTTC. As protein: CASSLLDEQFF.

The gene calls are TRBV2 and TRBJ2-2, with D possibly matching TRBD1 (5 bases). This CDR3 contains 16 residues. Germline loops: CDR1 SNHLY, CDR2 FYNNEI. V was pared by 6 bases and J by 1 base, with 15 bases between. The CDR3 protein is CASSPLTVMNTGELFF. The CDR3 DNA is TGTGCCAGCAGCCCCCTGACAGTGATGAACACCGGGGAGCTGTTTTTT.

The chain combines TRBV30 with TRBJ1-2; no clear D. Trimming took 5 bases from V and 3 from J, leaving 10 bases between them. This CDR3 comprises 12 residues. From germline, CDR1 is GTSNPN and CDR2 SVGIG (reference sequence). The CDR3 DNA sequence: TGTGCCTGGGGCCCGGGCCACTATGGCTACACCTTC. It encodes CAWGPGHYGYTF.

This rearrangement joins TRBV5-1 to TRBJ1-1; 8 bases are shared with TRBD1. CDR1 is SGHRS and CDR2 is YFSETQ in the germline V gene. The CDR3 is 15 residues long. J gave up 1 base and V 7 bases, and 9 bases lay outside the gene matches. The CDR3 coding sequence is TGCGCCAGCGGATGGTCAGGGGGCGCGAACACTGAAGCTTTCTTT. This codes for CASGWSGGANTEAFF. Combining the CDR3 with reference TRBV5-1 and TRBJ1-1 gives the whole variable domain KAGVTQTPRYLIKTRGQQVTLSCSPISGHRSVSWYQQTPGQGLQFLFEYFSETQRNKGNFPGRFSGRQFSNSRSEMNVSTLELGDSALYLCASGWSGGANTEAFFGQGTRLTVV.

V and J are TRBV11-3 and TRBJ2-1, with D hard to call. The V end was cut by 0 bases, the J end by 8 bases, with 8 bases between. This CDR3 has 13 residues. CDR1 is SGHNT, CDR2 YENEEA, per germline. In nucleotides, the CDR3 is TGTGCCAGCAGCTTAGATATAGCAGATGAGCAGTTCTTC. Translating it yields CASSLDIADEQFF.

The genes are TRBV19 and TRBJ2-1, with 9 bases aligning to TRBD2. Germline assignment: CDR1 LNHDA and CDR2 SQIVND (reference sequence). J was trimmed by 4 bases and V by 4 bases; bases with no gene match: 5. This CDR3 region has 15 residues. CDR3 bases: TGTGCCAGTAGTACCTCTAGCGGGGAATACAATGAGCAGTTCTTC. Its protein is CASSTSSGEYNEQFF.

The CDR3 loop reads CASSYGTGGEQYF. CDR3 nucleotide sequence: TGTGCCAGCTCCTATGGGACAGGTGGCGAGCAGTACTTC. The chain joins TRBV19 to TRBJ2-7; 8 bases are a match to TRBD1. The CDR3 is 13 amino acids. Trimming took 9 bases from V and 6 from J; bases not matched to a gene: 10. Per the germline V gene, CDR1 is LNHDA and CDR2 is SQIVND (reference sequence).

The rearrangement joins TRBV27 to TRBJ2-7; TRBD2 aligns across 8 bases. CDR1 and CDR2 from the germline V gene are MNHEY and SMNVEV (reference sequence). Trimming cost V 3 bases and J 2 bases; bases outside gene matches: 3. The CDR3 covers 14 residues. The CDR3 loop is CASSFTGGAYEQYF. The CDR3, as DNA: TGTGCCAGCAGTTTTACGGGAGGGGCCTACGAGCAGTACTTC.

The gene calls are TRBV7-9 and TRBJ2-7, with D perhaps matching TRBD1 (5 bases). This CDR3 comprises 13 residues. Germline CDR1 reads SEHNR; CDR2 reads FQNEAQ (reference sequence). V lost 5 bases to trimming and J lost 7 bases, with 15 bases between them. CDR3 in DNA: TGTGCCAGCAGCCCACGGCAGGGCGTGGAGCAGTACTTC. Translation: CASSPRQGVEQYF.

V is TRBV30 and J is TRBJ2-7, with TRBD1 as a possible D gene (5 bases). CDR1 GTSNPN and CDR2 SVGIG come from the germline V gene (reference sequence). This CDR3 spans 13 amino acids. V lost 0 bases, J lost 5 bases, and 11 bases lay in between. In nucleotides, the CDR3 is TGTGCCTGGAGTGTATTAGTAGGGGACGAGCAGTACTTC. It codes for CAWSVLVGDEQYF.

The genes are TRBV11-2 and TRBJ1-1; TRBD1 is a possible D gene (5 bases). The CDR3 is made up of 14 amino acids. Trimming shortened V by 6 bases and J by 1 base, and 12 bases separated the two germline ends. CDR1 and CDR2 from the germline V gene are SGHAT and FQNNGV. The DNA of the CDR3 is TGTGCCAGCAGAACAGGTGGGGGGAACACTGAAGCTTTCTTT. Residues: CASRTGGGNTEAFF.

This sequence joins TRBV13 and TRBJ2-3; 14 bases match TRBD2. V shed 5 bases and J 6 bases; nucleotides not matched to a gene: 16. CDR1 is PRHDT, CDR2 FYEKMQ, per germline (reference sequence). The CDR3 is made up of 19 amino acids. CDR3 sequence: CASSPKPRLAGGTHDTQYF. DNA for the CDR3: TGTGCCAGCAGCCCTAAGCCCCGACTAGCGGGAGGGACACACGATACGCAGTATTTT.

The J gene is TRBJ2-1, the V gene TRBV11-1; tentative D call: TRBD2 (6 bases). The CDR3 totals 12 residues. V was cut by 7 bases and J by 6 bases, with 10 bases left in between. Germline values: CDR1 SGHAT, CDR2 FQDESV (reference sequence). The CDR3 is CASTYGGNEQFF. In DNA form, the CDR3 reads TGTGCCAGCACCTACGGGGGCAATGAGCAGTTCTTC.

This chain links TRBV27 with TRBJ1-5, with D possibly matching TRBD1 (5 bases). Per the germline V gene, CDR1 is MNHEY and CDR2 is SMNVEV (reference sequence). V was clipped by 4 bases and J by 4 bases, with 8 bases between them. CDR3 size: 13 residues. This CDR3 reads CASSSRANQPQHF. In DNA form, the CDR3 reads TGTGCCAGCAGTTCCAGGGCAAATCAGCCCCAGCATTTT.

V gene TRBV7-9 combines with J gene TRBJ1-4; D is unresolved. Germline lookup yields CDR1 SEHNR and CDR2 FQNEAQ (reference sequence). The length of the CDR3 is 13 residues. V lost 5 bases and J lost 6, with 10 bases in between. The CDR3 DNA reads as TGTGCCAGCAGCGGCGGGGTGGATGAAAAACTGTTTTTT. Its protein product is CASSGGVDEKLFF.

The V gene is TRBV6-5, the J gene TRBJ1-2, with D hard to call. This CDR3 is 13 amino acids long. Germline V CDR1 and CDR2: MNHEY, SVGAGI. Trimming stripped 2 bases from V and 0 bases from J, with 4 bases between. Here the CDR3 reads CASSYGTNYGYTF. As DNA, the CDR3 is TGTGCCAGCAGTTACGGCACTAACTATGGCTACACCTTC.

The chain links TRBV19 to TRBJ1-2, with D tentatively TRBD1 (6 bases). V was trimmed by 0 bases and J by 2 bases, leaving 13 bases between them. CDR3 length equals 16 residues. CDR1 and CDR2 (germline): LNHDA, SQIVND (reference sequence). The CDR3 here is CASSIDLGTTNYGYTF. DNA of the CDR3: TGTGCCAGTAGTATAGACCTGGGGACAACCAACTATGGCTACACCTTC.

The count of this clone is one. The chain recombines TRBV30 with TRBJ2-7; 11 bases map to TRBD2. V shed 3 bases, J shed 4 bases, and the junction held 5 bases outside the gene matches. The CDR3 loop spans 14 amino acids. From germline, CDR1 is GTSNPN and CDR2 SVGIG (reference sequence). The CDR3 protein is CAWSLAGGWYEQYF. The CDR3 nucleotides are TGTGCCTGGAGCCTAGCGGGAGGTTGGTACGAGCAGTACTTC.

The rearrangement uses TRBV6-5 and TRBJ2-7; maybe TRBD2 (5 bases). Germline loops: CDR1 MNHEY, CDR2 SVGAGI. V shed 2 bases and J shed 3 bases, with 11 bases lying between them. The CDR3 length is 14 residues. This chain's CDR3 is CASSYRRARYEQYF. The CDR3 DNA is TGTGCCAGCAGTTACCGGCGGGCCCGCTACGAGCAGTACTTC.

This clone has only one observation. The chain joins TRBV12-5 to TRBJ1-1; D possibly corresponds to TRBD1 (5 bases). The CDR3 has 12 residues. The V end was cut by 4 bases, the J end by 6 bases, with 9 bases between. The germline V gene encodes CDR1 LGHNT and CDR2 FRNRAP. CDR3 loop: CASGWGGSEAFF. The DNA for the CDR3 is TGTGCTAGTGGTTGGGGGGGGTCTGAAGCTTTCTTT.

The genes are TRBV4-1 and TRBJ2-1, with 10 bases fitting TRBD2. The V gene end was trimmed by 4 bases and the J gene end by 4 bases; junction bases not matched to a gene: 10. CDR3 length: 17 residues. From germline, CDR1 is MGHRA and CDR2 YSYEKL. CDR3 sequence (DNA): TGCGCCAGCAGCCCCGAGCCTGGACTAGCGGCTTACAATGAGCAGTTCTTC. It codes for CASSPEPGLAAYNEQFF.

V is TRBV2 and J is TRBJ2-7; unclear D gene. V lost 3 bases and J 0 bases, leaving 9 bases between the germline ends. The CDR3 has 14 residues. CDR1 is SNHLY, CDR2 FYNNEI, per germline. CDR3 residues: CASSDRARSYEQYF. CDR3 sequence (DNA): TGTGCCAGCAGTGACCGGGCCCGCTCCTACGAGCAGTACTTC.

Written as DNA, the CDR3 is TGTGCCAGCAGTTCTCCGCGGACGACCTACGAGCAGTACTTC. It yields the protein CASSSPRTTYEQYF. J is TRBJ2-7 and V is TRBV28; D unresolved. The CDR3 spans 14 residues. V was cut by 4 bases and J by 2 bases, with 12 bases left in between. The germline CDR1 and CDR2 sequences are MDHEN and SYDVKM.